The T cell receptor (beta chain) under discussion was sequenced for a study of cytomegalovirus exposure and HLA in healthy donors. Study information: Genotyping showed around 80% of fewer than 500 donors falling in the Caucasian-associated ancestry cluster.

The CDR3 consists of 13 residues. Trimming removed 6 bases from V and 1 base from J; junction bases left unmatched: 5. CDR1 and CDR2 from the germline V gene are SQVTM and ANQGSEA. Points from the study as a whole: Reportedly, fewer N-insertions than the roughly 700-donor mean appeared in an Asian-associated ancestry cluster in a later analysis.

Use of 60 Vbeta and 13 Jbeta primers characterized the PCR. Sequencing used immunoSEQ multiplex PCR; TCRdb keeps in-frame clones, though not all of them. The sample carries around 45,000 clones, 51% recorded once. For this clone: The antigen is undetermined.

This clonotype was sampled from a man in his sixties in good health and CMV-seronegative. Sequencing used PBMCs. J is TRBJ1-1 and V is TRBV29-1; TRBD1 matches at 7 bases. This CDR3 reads CSVPGQKNTEAFF. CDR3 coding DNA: TGCAGCGTGCCGGGACAGAAGAACACTGAAGCTTTCTTT.